The 4 T cell receptor beta chains reported below all come from one sample, sequenced in a study of T-cell memory formation after mild COVID-19. TCRdb redid the calling of the 5' RACE reads with MiXCR, one entry per CDR3 protein. The top ten clones hold around 21% of a sample with around 300,000 distinct CDR3 sequences, roughly 19% of them seen once. The sample comprised PBMCs or a T cell subset sorted from them (not recorded which). These receptors were collected from a man aged 18 to 29 who had mild COVID-19 (a few samples of this study predate the infection). Cell type and time point are not known.

Note on this clonotype: This may be a read error: a much more frequent sequence differs by one nucleotide. The chain recombines TRBV7-2 with TRBJ2-3; 8 nucleotides agree with TRBD1. Germline CDR1 SGHTA, CDR2 FQGNSA. V was clipped by 6 bases and J by 4 bases; unmatched bases: 3. This CDR3 comprises 13 residues. The CDR3 spells CASRLDRADTQYF. The DNA of the CDR3 is TGTGCCAGCAGGTTGGACAGGGCAGATACGCAGTATTTT.

There are a few counts of this clonotype. One junction end disagrees with the germline gene, perhaps due to a read error. The chain joins TRBV5-4 to TRBJ2-1; TRBD2 matches 8 bases. This CDR3 region has 15 residues. Per germline, CDR1 SGHNT and CDR2 YYREEE (reference sequence). CDR3 loop: CACSPRTSPGKEQFF. In DNA, the CDR3 is TGTGCCTGCAGCCCTCGGACTAGCCCGGGCAAAGAGCAGTTCTTC.

This chain connects TRBV7-6 to TRBJ1-6, with 7 bases identical to TRBD1. CDR1 is SGHVS and CDR2 is FNYEAQ in the germline V gene. The CDR3 runs 15 residues. The ends lost 5 bases at V and 3 bases at J; junction bases unmatched: 4. CDR3: CASSQGGVYNSPLHF. Here the CDR3 DNA reads TGTGCCAGCAGCCAGGGGGGCGTCTATAATTCACCCCTCCACTTT.

This chain connects TRBV6-5 to TRBJ2-1, with 12 bases matching TRBD2. The CDR3 extends over 16 amino acids. The germline CDR1 and CDR2 sequences are MNHEY and SVGAGI. Trimming cost V 1 base and J 8 bases; bases outside gene matches: 6. CDR3 sequence (DNA): TGTGCCAGCAGTTACTACCCGACTAGCGGGGGCGATGAGCAGTTCTTC. It yields the protein CASSYYPTSGGDEQFF.